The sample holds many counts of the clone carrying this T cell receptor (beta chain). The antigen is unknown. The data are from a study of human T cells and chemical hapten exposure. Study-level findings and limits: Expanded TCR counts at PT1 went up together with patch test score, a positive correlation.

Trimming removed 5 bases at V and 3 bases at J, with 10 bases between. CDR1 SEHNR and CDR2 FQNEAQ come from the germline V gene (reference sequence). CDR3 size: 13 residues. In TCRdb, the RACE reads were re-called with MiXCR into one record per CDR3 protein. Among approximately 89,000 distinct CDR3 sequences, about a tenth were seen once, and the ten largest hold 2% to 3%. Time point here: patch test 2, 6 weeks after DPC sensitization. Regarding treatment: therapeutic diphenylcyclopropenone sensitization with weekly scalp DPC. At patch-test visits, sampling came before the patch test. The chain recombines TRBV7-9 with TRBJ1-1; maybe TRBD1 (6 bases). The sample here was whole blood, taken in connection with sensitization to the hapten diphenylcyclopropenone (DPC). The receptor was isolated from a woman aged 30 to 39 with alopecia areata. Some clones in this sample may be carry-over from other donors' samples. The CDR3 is CASSRSGDTEAFF. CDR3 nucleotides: TGTGCCAGCAGCCGCTCAGGGGACACTGAAGCTTTCTTT.